The 16 T cell receptor beta chains reported below all come from one sample, sequenced in a study of blood T cell repertoires in COVID-19. Clones were read by immunoSEQ multiplex PCR, and TCRdb kept only the in-frame ones, dropping some. The repertoire includes some 320,000 clones, 65% to 90% of them detected once, and about 7% sits in the top ten. The sample taken for sequencing was peripheral blood. The receptors originated from a human donor in a cohort sampled during active COVID-19.

In this sample, this clone turned up once. The chain joins TRBV29-1 to TRBJ2-1; 7 nucleotides match TRBD1. The trim removed 7 bases at V and 4 bases at J, leaving 4 bases unmatched. Germline CDR1 is SQVTM and CDR2 is ANQGSEA. The CDR3 totals 12 residues. CDR3 in DNA: TGCAGCGGGGGCAGGGGGTACAATGAGCAGTTCTTC. Amino acids: CSGGRGYNEQFF.

The chain uses TRBV21-1 and TRBJ1-1; the table's D call, TRBD1, has no DNA check behind it. TRBV21-1 is recorded as a pseudogene. The CDR3 covers 18 residues. CDR3 sequence: CASSKPDRGLSFLAEAFF. The CDR3 DNA sequence: TGTGCCAGCAGCAAACCCGACAGGGGGCTTAGTTTTCTCGCTGAAGCTTTCTTT.

V gene TRBV5-4 combines with J gene TRBJ1-1; the D is unclear. Trimming pared 3 bases from V and 0 bases from J, leaving 15 bases between. CDR1 and CDR2 (germline): SGHNT, YYREEE (reference sequence). The CDR3 has 16 amino acids. In DNA, the CDR3 is TGTGCCAGCAGCTACCCCGGGGAGACATTGAACACTGAAGCTTTCTTT. Amino acids: CASSYPGETLNTEAFF.

The chain has TRBV19 and TRBJ1-5; 10 bases match TRBD1. Per germline, CDR1 LNHDA and CDR2 SQIVND (reference sequence). This CDR3 comprises 18 residues. V lost 3 bases and J lost 4; bases outside the gene matches: 12. DNA of the CDR3: TGTGCCAGTAGTATTTGGCCGGGACAGGGGTCCTATAATCAGCCCCAGCATTTT. Its protein is CASSIWPGQGSYNQPQHF.

In this sample, this clone turned up a few times. The chain recombines TRBV6-5 with TRBJ1-1; maybe TRBD1 (6 bases). The germline V and J ends were trimmed by 6 bases and 11 bases, with 13 bases remaining between them. Germline V CDR1 and CDR2: MNHEY, SVGAGI. The length of the CDR3 is 11 residues. CDR3 residues: CASSLGGKAFF. The CDR3 DNA is TGTGCCAGCAGCCTAGGGGGAAAGGCTTTCTTT.

This chain links TRBV7-9 with TRBJ1-4; D might be TRBD1 (6 bases). The length of the CDR3 is 14 residues. Germline-derived CDR1 and CDR2 are SEHNR and FQNEAQ (reference sequence). Trimming cost V 1 base and J 6 bases, with 9 bases left between them. The CDR3 sequence is CASSLGDIDEKLFF. CDR3 DNA sequence: TGTGCCAGCAGCTTAGGGGACATAGATGAAAAACTGTTTTTT. Variable domain in full (rest from reference TRBV7-9 and TRBJ1-4): DTGVSQNPRHKITKRGQNVTFRCDPISEHNRLYWYRQTLGQGPEFLTYFQNEAQLEKSRLLSDRFSAERPKGSFSTLEIQRTEQGDSAMYLCASSLGDIDEKLFFGSGTQLSVL.

The chain joins TRBV30 to TRBJ1-5; 8 bases match TRBD1. There are 15 residues in the CDR3. V trimming: 0 bases; J trimming: 6 bases; junction bases outside the gene matches: 7. Germline-derived CDR1 and CDR2 are GTSNPN and SVGIG (reference sequence). CDR3: CAWSVPRQGSQPQHF. CDR3 bases: TGTGCCTGGAGTGTACCCCGACAGGGGAGTCAGCCCCAGCATTTT.

This rearrangement joins TRBV29-1 to TRBJ1-5; TRBD1 matches 10 bases. Per germline, CDR1 SQVTM and CDR2 ANQGSEA. V dropped 6 bases and J dropped 1; count of bases not matched to a gene: 3. The CDR3 is 14 residues long. In nucleotides, the CDR3 is TGCAGCGTGCGACAGGGGGCCAGCAATCAGCCCCAGCATTTT. It codes for CSVRQGASNQPQHF.

CDR3 in amino acids: CASSPPGGSPLHF. DNA for the CDR3: TGTGCCAGCAGTCCCCCAGGAGGATCACCCCTCCACTTT. The V and J genes are TRBV12-3 or TRBV12-4 and TRBJ1-6; D is uncertain. The CDR3 spans 13 residues. V gave up 5 bases and J gave up 10 bases, with 12 bases separating them.

A single count supports this clone. For the CDR3, the DNA is TGTGCCAGCAGCTTAGATATTGGGACAAGCTACACAGATACGCAGTATTTT. Protein sequence: CASSLDIGTSYTDTQYF. This chain uses TRBV11-2 with TRBJ2-3; TRBD1 might be the D (6 bases). The V gene's germline CDR1 is SGHAT and CDR2 FQNNGV. The length of the CDR3 is 17 residues. Trimming cost V 0 bases and J 2 bases, with 15 bases left between them.

The DNA for the CDR3 is TGTGCCAGTAGTGACACCGTTAATGAAAAACTGTTTTTT. The encoded protein is CASSDTVNEKLFF. The J gene is TRBJ1-4, the V gene TRBV19; unclear D gene. Germline CDR1 and CDR2: LNHDA and SQIVND (reference sequence). The V end was cut by 5 bases, the J end by 4 bases, with 8 bases between. This CDR3 region has 13 residues.

The J gene is TRBJ2-3, the V gene TRBV19, with D maybe TRBD1 (6 bases). The germline gives CDR1 LNHDA, CDR2 SQIVND (reference sequence). V was cut by 3 bases and J by 0 bases, with 10 bases left in between. There are 15 residues in the CDR3. The CDR3 DNA follows: TGTGCCAGTAGTATCAGGGGAGCTAGCACAGATACGCAGTATTTT. Its protein is CASSIRGASTDTQYF.

The CDR3 nucleotides are TGTGCCAGCAGCTTCACCGGATCAGGGGCGGGCTACGAGCAGTACTTC. Translating gives CASSFTGSGAGYEQYF. The chain recombines TRBV13 with TRBJ2-7, with D maybe TRBD1 (6 bases). V was clipped by 3 bases and J by 3 bases, with 18 bases between them. CDR3 length: 16 residues. The germline CDR1 and CDR2 sequences are PRHDT and FYEKMQ (reference sequence).

This clone showed up just a few times. This sequence joins TRBV7-9 and TRBJ2-1; D is ambiguous. Germline V gene data show CDR1 as SEHNR and CDR2 as FQNEAQ (reference sequence). V was shortened by 7 bases and J by 8 bases, with 12 bases between the two germline ends. This CDR3 has 12 amino acids. The DNA of the CDR3 is TGTGCCAGCACCCCAACCCTAGATGAGCAGTTCTTC. Translation: CASTPTLDEQFF.

The CDR3 is CASSIARRGEAFF. The DNA for the CDR3 is TGTGCCAGTAGTATCGCCCGACGGGGTGAAGCTTTCTTT. The chain couples TRBV19 to TRBJ1-1, with unresolved D. Germline CDR1 and CDR2: LNHDA and SQIVND (reference sequence). The CDR3 extends over 13 amino acids. V was cut by 3 bases and J by 7 bases, with 12 bases left in between. The whole variable domain, filled in from reference TRBV19 and TRBJ1-1, reads DGGITQSPKYLFRKEGQNVTLSCEQNLNHDAMYWYRQDPGQGLRLIYYSQIVNDFQKGDIAEGYSVSREKKESFPLTVTSAQKNPTAFYLCASSIARRGEAFFGQGTRLTVV.

This clone was detected only a few times. The same CDR3 also results from other DNA sequences found in this sample. The chain links TRBV2 to TRBJ1-1; D is unresolved. V was clipped by 4 bases and J by 1 base, with 7 bases between them. This CDR3 is built from 13 residues. Germline CDR1 and CDR2: SNHLY and FYNNEI. The CDR3 DNA reads as TGTGCCAGCAGTGTTTTAGAGAACACTGAAGCTTTCTTT. This gives the protein CASSVLENTEAFF.